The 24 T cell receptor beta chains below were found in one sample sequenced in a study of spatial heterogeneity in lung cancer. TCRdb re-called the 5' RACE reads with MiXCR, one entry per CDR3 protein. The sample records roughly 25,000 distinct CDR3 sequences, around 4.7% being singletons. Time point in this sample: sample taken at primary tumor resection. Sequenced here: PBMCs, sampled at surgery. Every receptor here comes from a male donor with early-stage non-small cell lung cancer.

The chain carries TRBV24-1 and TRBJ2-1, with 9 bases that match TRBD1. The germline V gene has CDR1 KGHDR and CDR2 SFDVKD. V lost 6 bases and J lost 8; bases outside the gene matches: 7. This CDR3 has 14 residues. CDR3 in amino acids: CATSTDRGGYEQFF. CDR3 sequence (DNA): TGTGCCACCAGTACGGACAGGGGAGGCTATGAGCAGTTCTTC.

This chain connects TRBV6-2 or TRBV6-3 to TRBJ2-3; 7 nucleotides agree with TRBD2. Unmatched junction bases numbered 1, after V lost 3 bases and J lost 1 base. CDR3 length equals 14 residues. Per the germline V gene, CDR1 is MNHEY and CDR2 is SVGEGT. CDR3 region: CASSYTSGTDTQYF. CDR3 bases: TGTGCCAGCAGTTATACTAGCGGCACAGATACGCAGTATTTT.

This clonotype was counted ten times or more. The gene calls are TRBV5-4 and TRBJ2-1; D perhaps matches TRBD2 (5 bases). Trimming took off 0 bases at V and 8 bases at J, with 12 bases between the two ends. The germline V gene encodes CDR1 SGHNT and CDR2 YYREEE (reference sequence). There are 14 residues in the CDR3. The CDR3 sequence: CASSLDAGVDEQFF. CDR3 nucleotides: TGTGCCAGCAGCTTGGATGCCGGGGTGGATGAGCAGTTCTTC.

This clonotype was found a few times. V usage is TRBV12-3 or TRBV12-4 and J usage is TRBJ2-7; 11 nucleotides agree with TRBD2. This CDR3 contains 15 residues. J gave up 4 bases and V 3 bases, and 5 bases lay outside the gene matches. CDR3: CASSLTSGVGYEQYF. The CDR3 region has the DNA TGTGCCAGCAGTTTGACTAGCGGGGTGGGGTACGAGCAGTACTTC.

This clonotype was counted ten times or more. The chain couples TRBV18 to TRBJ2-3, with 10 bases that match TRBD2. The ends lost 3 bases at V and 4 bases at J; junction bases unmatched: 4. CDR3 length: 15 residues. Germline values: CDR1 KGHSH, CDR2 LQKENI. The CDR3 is CASSPASGSADTQYF. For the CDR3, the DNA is TGTGCCAGCTCACCCGCTAGCGGGAGTGCAGATACGCAGTATTTT.

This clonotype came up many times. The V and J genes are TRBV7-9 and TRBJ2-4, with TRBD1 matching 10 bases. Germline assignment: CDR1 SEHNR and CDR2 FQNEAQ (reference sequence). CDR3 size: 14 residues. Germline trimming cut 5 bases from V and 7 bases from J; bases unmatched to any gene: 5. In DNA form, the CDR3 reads TGTGCCAGCAGCGATCGGACAGGGGGGAACATTCAGTACTTC. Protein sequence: CASSDRTGGNIQYF.

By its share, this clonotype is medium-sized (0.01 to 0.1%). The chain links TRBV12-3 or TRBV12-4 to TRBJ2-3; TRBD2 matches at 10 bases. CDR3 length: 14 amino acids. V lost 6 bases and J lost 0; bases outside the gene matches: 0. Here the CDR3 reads CASRLAGSTDTQYF. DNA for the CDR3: TGTGCCAGCAGACTAGCGGGGAGCACAGATACGCAGTATTTT.

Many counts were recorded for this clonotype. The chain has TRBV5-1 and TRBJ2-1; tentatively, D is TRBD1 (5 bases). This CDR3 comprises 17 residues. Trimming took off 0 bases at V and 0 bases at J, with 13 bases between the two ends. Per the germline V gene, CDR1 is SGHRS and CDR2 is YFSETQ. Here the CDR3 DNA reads TGCGCCAGCAGCTTGGGTGGGGCGACCCCCTCCTACAATGAGCAGTTCTTC. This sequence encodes CASSLGGATPSYNEQFF.

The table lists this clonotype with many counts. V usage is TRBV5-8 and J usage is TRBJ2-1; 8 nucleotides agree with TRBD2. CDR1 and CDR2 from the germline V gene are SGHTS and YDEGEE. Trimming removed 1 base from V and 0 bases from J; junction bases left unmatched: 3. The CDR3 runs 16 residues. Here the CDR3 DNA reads TGTGCCAGCAGCTTGCTGCGGGGGGTCTCCTACAATGAGCAGTTCTTC. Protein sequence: CASSLLRGVSYNEQFF.

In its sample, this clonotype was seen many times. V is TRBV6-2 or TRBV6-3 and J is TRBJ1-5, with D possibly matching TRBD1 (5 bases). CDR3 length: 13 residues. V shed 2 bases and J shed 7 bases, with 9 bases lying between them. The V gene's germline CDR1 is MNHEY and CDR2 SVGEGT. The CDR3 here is CASSYTGVQPQHF. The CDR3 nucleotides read TGTGCCAGCAGTTACACGGGGGTCCAGCCCCAGCATTTT.

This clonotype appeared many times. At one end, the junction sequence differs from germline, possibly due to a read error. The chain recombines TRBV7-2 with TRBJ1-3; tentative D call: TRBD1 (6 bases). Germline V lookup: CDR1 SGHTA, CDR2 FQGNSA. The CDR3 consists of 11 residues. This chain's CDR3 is CASSSQGTKYF. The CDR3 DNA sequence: TGTGCCAGCAGCTCCCAGGGGACCAAATATTTT.

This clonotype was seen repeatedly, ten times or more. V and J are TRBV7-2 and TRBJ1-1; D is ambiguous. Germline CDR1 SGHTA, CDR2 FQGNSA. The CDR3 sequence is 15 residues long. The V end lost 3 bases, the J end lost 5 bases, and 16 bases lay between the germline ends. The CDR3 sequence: CASSLATTSGTEAFF. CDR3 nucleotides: TGTGCCAGCAGCTTGGCCACCACCTCGGGGACTGAAGCTTTCTTT.

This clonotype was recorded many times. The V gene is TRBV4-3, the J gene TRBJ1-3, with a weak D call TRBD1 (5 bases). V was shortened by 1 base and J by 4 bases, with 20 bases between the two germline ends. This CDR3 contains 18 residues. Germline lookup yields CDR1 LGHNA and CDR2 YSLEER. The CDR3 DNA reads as TGCGCCAGCAGCCAAGGGGGCAGGCTTGGAACACCCGGAAACACCATATATTTT. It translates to CASSQGGRLGTPGNTIYF.

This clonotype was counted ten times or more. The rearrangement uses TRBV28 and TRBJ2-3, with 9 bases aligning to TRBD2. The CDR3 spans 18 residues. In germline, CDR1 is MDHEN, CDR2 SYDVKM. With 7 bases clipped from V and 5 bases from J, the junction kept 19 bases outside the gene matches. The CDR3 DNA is TGTGCCAGCACGTCTAGCGGGGCGCAAGCCGCCAGAGAAGATACGCAGTATTTT. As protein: CASTSSGAQAAREDTQYF.

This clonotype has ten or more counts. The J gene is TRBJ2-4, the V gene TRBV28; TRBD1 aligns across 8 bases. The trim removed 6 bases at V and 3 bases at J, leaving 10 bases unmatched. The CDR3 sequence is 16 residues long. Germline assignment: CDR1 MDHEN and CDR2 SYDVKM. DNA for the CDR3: TGTGCCAGCAGGCCCGCAGGGGGCTGGGGCAAAAACATTCAGTACTTC. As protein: CASRPAGGWGKNIQYF.

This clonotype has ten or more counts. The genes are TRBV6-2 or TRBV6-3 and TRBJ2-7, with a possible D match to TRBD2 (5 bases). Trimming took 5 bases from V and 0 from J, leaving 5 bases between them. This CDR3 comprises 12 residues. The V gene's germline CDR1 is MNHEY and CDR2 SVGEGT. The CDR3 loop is CASSRGSYEQYF. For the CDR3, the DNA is TGTGCCAGCAGTCGGGGCTCCTACGAGCAGTACTTC.

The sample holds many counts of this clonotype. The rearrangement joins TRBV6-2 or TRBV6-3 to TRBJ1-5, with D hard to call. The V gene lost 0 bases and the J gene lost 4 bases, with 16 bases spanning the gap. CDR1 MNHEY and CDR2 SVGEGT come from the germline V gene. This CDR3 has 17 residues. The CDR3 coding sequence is TGTGCCAGCAGTTACTCCAACCATGGGCTAGGGAATCAGCCCCAGCATTTT. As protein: CASSYSNHGLGNQPQHF.

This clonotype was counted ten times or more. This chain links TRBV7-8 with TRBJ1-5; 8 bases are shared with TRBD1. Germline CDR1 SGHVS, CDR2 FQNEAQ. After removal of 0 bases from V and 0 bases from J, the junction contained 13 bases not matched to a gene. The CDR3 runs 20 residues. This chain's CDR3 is CASSLAVRNRGIYSNQPQHF. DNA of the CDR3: TGTGCCAGCAGCTTAGCAGTTAGGAACAGGGGGATTTATAGCAATCAGCCCCAGCATTTT.

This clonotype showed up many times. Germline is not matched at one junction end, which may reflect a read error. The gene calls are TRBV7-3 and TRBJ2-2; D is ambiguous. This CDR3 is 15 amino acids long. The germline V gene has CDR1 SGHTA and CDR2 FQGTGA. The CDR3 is CASSIGAELTRELFF. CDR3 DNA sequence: TGTGCCAGCAGCATCGGTGCGGAGCTCACCCGGGAGCTGTTTTTT.

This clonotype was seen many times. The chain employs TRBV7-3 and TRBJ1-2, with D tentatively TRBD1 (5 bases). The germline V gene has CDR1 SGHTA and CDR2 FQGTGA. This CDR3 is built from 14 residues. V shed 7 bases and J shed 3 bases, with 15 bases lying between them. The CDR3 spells CASNLRDRDYGYTF. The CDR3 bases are TGTGCCAGCAACCTTAGGGACCGAGACTATGGCTACACCTTC.

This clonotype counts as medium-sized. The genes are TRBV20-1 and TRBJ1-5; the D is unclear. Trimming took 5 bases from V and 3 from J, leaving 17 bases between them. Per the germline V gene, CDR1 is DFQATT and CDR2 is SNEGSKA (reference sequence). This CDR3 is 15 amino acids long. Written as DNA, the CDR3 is TGCAGTGCTCGCGAAGGGTCCGAGACCAATCAGCCCCAGCATTTT. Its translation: CSAREGSETNQPQHF.

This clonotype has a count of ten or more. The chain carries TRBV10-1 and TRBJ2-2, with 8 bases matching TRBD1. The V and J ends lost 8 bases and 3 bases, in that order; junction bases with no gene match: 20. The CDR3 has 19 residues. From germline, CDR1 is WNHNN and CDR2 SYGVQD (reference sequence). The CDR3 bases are TGCGCCAGCGGAACAATGGGAGGACAGGGTCTTCAGGACACCGGGGAGCTGTTTTTT. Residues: CASGTMGGQGLQDTGELFF.

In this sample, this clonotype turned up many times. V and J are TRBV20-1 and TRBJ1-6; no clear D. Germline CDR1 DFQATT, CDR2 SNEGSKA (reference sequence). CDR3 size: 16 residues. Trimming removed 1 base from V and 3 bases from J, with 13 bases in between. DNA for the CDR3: TGCAGTGCTAGAGGGGTGCCAGTTGGCTATAATTCACCCCTCCACTTT. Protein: CSARGVPVGYNSPLHF.

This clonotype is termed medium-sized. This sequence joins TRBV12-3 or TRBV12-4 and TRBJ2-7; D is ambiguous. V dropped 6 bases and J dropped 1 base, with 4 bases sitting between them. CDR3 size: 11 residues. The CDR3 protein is CASRGSYEQYF. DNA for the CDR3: TGTGCCAGCAGGGGGTCCTACGAGCAGTACTTC.